Below, 14 T cell receptor beta chains from the same sample are listed, as sequenced in a study of Ad26.COV2.S vaccination and SARS-CoV-2 variants. The treatment: about 20 received Ad26.COV2.S at low or high dose, single or two shots; roughly five received placebo; per-sample allocation not given. Sampling was performed 63 days after the first vaccine or placebo injection. Assay: immunoSEQ multiplex PCR; the TCRdb copy retains only in-frame clones and omits some. Here the sample spans about 430,000 clones, around 90% being singletons. The sample consisted of peripheral blood, taken in a trial of Ad26.COV2.S vaccine versus placebo. These receptors were obtained from a person aged 18 to 65 who received the Ad26.COV2.S COVID-19 vaccine or a placebo.

As concerns this clone: Other DNA sequences in this specimen translate into the identical CDR3. This chain uses TRBV27 with TRBJ2-1; 11 bases match TRBD2. This CDR3 contains 15 residues. Germline V CDR1 and CDR2: MNHEY, SMNVEV (reference sequence). The V and J ends lost 2 bases and 4 bases, in that order; junction bases with no gene match: 1. CDR3 DNA sequence: TGTGCCAGCAGTTTACTAGCGGGAGGTTACAATGAGCAGTTCTTC. Encoded protein: CASSLLAGGYNEQFF.

V gene TRBV29-1 combines with J gene TRBJ2-5; TRBD2 matches 15 bases. This CDR3 is 16 amino acids long. The germline V gene has CDR1 SQVTM and CDR2 ANQGSEA. V lost 2 bases, J lost 1 base, and 2 bases stayed unmatched. As DNA, the CDR3 is TGCAGCGTTGAAAGGACTAGCGGGAGGGTCCAAGAGACCCAGTACTTC. This gives the protein CSVERTSGRVQETQYF. Supplemented by reference TRBV29-1 and TRBJ2-5, the full variable domain reads SAVISQKPSRDICQRGTSLTIQCQVDSQVTMMFWYRQQPGQSLTLIATANQGSEATYESGFVIDKFPISRPNLTFSTLTVSNMSPEDSSIYLCSVERTSGRVQETQYFGPGTRLLVL.

The chain uses TRBV5-4 and TRBJ2-7, with D possibly being TRBD1 (5 bases). This CDR3 comprises 17 residues. V was clipped by 1 base and J by 0 bases, with 17 bases between them. Germline CDR1 is SGHNT and CDR2 is YYREEE (reference sequence). CDR3 loop: CASSLQGVRSSSYEQYF. The CDR3 DNA is TGTGCCAGCAGCTTGCAAGGGGTGCGGTCCAGCTCCTACGAGCAGTACTTC.

The chain carries TRBV14 and TRBJ2-7, with D possibly being TRBD1 (6 bases). Germline V lookup: CDR1 SGHDN, CDR2 FVKESK. V was pared by 5 bases and J by 0 bases, with 14 bases between. This CDR3 has 15 amino acids. This CDR3 is CASSSRQEISYEQYF. The CDR3 DNA reads TGTGCCAGCAGCTCCAGACAGGAGATCTCCTACGAGCAGTACTTC.

The CDR3 spells CSVRRTGGGNNEQFF. In DNA, the CDR3 is TGCAGCGTTCGACGCACGGGAGGCGGGAACAATGAGCAGTTCTTC. The chain uses TRBV29-1 and TRBJ2-1, with 7 bases aligning to TRBD2. The CDR3 has 15 residues. With V trimmed by 5 bases and J by 5 bases, 12 bases remained unmatched. The germline V gene has CDR1 SQVTM and CDR2 ANQGSEA.

The rearrangement joins TRBV6-5 to TRBJ2-3, with TRBD1 identical over 7 bases. This CDR3 region has 16 residues. Germline assignment: CDR1 MNHEY and CDR2 SVGAGI. J gave up 2 bases and V 2 bases, and 7 bases lay outside the gene matches. CDR3 sequence reads: CASSYPTGTYTDTQYF. The CDR3 DNA reads as TGTGCCAGCAGTTACCCGACAGGGACGTACACAGATACGCAGTATTTT.

The chain has TRBV21-1 and TRBJ2-5. TRBV21-1 is classified as a pseudogene. The CDR3 spans 13 residues. The CDR3 loop reads CASSNFGRETQYF. The CDR3 DNA reads TGTGCCAGCAGCAACTTCGGACGGGAGACCCAGTACTTC.

This chain links TRBV7-8 with TRBJ1-2, with a tentative D call TRBD1 (5 bases). The germline gives CDR1 SGHVS, CDR2 FQNEAQ. The germline V and J ends were trimmed by 2 bases and 3 bases, with 10 bases remaining between them. The CDR3 has 14 residues. This CDR3 reads CASSLSGHYYGYTF. DNA for the CDR3: TGTGCCAGCAGCTTATCTGGACACTACTATGGCTACACCTTC.

The CDR3 nucleotides are TGCGCCAGCAGCCAAGCCCCCGAGGGGGTAGGCGATGAAAAACTGTTTTTT. Translated, it gives CASSQAPEGVGDEKLFF. This rearrangement joins TRBV4-1 to TRBJ1-4; perhaps TRBD1 as D (6 bases). Trimming took 1 base from V and 6 from J, leaving 18 bases between them. Looked up from germline, CDR1 is MGHRA and CDR2 is YSYEKL. This CDR3 has 17 amino acids.

Points on this clone: The junction does not match germline at one end; this may be a read error. The chain combines TRBV7-2 with TRBJ1-1; D gene unclear. The CDR3 covers 14 residues. Germline V lookup: CDR1 SGHTA, CDR2 FQGNSA. CDR3 nucleotide sequence: TGTGCCAGCAGCTTAAACCTCTTGAACACTGAAACTTTCTTT. Encoded protein: CASSLNLLNTETFF.

The chain employs TRBV14 and TRBJ2-1, with D possibly TRBD2 on 5 matching bases. The CDR3 contains 14 residues. Trimming cost V 5 bases and J 7 bases, with 15 bases left between them. CDR1 is SGHDN, CDR2 FVKESK, per germline. In nucleotides, the CDR3 is TGTGCCAGCAGCAAGCCTACCCCGGGGAATGAGCAGTTCTTC. It yields the protein CASSKPTPGNEQFF.

This chain connects TRBV3-1 (or the pseudogene TRBV3-2) to TRBJ1-5, with D maybe TRBD1 (6 bases). The CDR3 has 17 amino acids. The germline CDR1 and CDR2 sequences are LGHDT and YNNKEL (reference sequence). V dropped 4 bases and J dropped 2 bases, with 18 bases sitting between them. The CDR3: CASSLKTGQIRNQPQHF. The CDR3 DNA is TGTGCCAGCAGCCTAAAGACCGGACAGATACGCAATCAGCCCCAGCATTTT.

The chain joins TRBV15 to TRBJ1-1; 7 bases fit TRBD1. There are 18 residues in the CDR3. J gave up 2 bases and V 1 base, and 13 bases lay outside the gene matches. Germline CDR1 reads LNHNV; CDR2 reads YYDKDF (reference sequence). CDR3 nucleotide sequence: TGTGCCACCAGCAGAGGGAAGTCCGGGACAGAATATAACACTGAAGCTTTCTTT. This gives the protein CATSRGKSGTEYNTEAFF.

The rearrangement links TRBV7-2 to TRBJ1-3; 8 bases line up with TRBD1. The CDR3 is made up of 18 amino acids. The trim removed 2 bases at V and 0 bases at J, leaving 9 bases unmatched. In germline, CDR1 is SGHTA, CDR2 FQGNSA. The CDR3 DNA follows: TGTGCCAGCAGCTTAACGGAGTGGACAGGGCCCTCTGGAAACACCATATATTTT. It specifies CASSLTEWTGPSGNTIYF.